Sequencing of this T cell receptor beta chain was carried out in a study of CD8+CD57+ T cells in acquired aplastic anemia. General study results and limits: Common to patients and controls were roughly 30 CD8+ CDR3 sequences. No significant patient-versus-control difference appeared in CD8+ Simpson's diversity.

Notes on this clonotype: What it recognizes is unknown.

CDR3 length: 17 residues. CDR1 is SNHLY and CDR2 is FYNNEI in the germline V gene. V was pared by 7 bases and J by 3 bases, with 14 bases of the junction left unmatched. The template used for profiling TCR beta VDJ and CDR3 was genomic DNA. TCRdb re-called the reads with MiXCR, one entry per CDR3 protein. The table has 450,000 to 550,000 distinct CDR3 sequences, about a third seen once. Sequenced patients had shown CD8+CD57+ cell expansion by flow cytometry. This chain uses TRBV2 with TRBJ2-7; 11 nucleotides match TRBD2. The clonotype was recovered from a human donor with aplastic anemia. The sequenced sample was sorted CD4+, CD8+, or CD8+CD57+ T cells (not recorded which) from PBMCs. This CDR3 is CASNLEGGLAVNYEQYF. The CDR3 DNA reads TGTGCCAGCAACTTGGAGGGGGGACTAGCGGTTAACTACGAGCAGTACTTC.